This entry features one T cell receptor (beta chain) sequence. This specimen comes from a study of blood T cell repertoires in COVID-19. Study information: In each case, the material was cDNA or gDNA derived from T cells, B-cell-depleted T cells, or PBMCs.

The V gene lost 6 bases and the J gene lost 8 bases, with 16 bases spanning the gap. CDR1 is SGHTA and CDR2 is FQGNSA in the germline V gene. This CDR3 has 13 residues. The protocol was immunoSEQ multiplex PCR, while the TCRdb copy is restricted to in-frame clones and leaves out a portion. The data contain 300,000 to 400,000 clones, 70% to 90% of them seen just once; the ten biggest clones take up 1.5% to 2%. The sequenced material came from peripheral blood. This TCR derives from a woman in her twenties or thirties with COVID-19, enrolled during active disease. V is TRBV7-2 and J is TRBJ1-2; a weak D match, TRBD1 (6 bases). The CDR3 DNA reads TGTGCCAGCAGGACCGGGACACCTGGGGGCTACACCTTC. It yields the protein CASRTGTPGGYTF.